The T cell receptor beta chain described here comes from a study of cytomegalovirus exposure and HLA in healthy donors. Vbeta (60) and Jbeta (13) primers were used in the PCR. Sequencing was performed with immunoSEQ multiplex PCR; in TCRdb, only in-frame clones are kept and a portion is missing. This sample has some 160,000 clones; approximately 80% occur once, and the top ten carry nearly 6.5%. Deletions cut 2 bases from V and 4 bases from J, with 14 bases between. Germline loops: CDR1 SGHAT, CDR2 FQNNGV. CDR3 length: 15 amino acids. The V and J genes are TRBV11-2 and TRBJ1-2; the D gene is possibly TRBD1 (6 bases). The source of this sequence is a man aged 45-65 years in good health and CMV-seropositive. Sequenced sample: PBMCs. This chain's CDR3 is CASSLFPQGPYGYTF. The CDR3 DNA is TGTGCCAGCAGCTTATTCCCGCAGGGGCCCTATGGCTACACCTTC.